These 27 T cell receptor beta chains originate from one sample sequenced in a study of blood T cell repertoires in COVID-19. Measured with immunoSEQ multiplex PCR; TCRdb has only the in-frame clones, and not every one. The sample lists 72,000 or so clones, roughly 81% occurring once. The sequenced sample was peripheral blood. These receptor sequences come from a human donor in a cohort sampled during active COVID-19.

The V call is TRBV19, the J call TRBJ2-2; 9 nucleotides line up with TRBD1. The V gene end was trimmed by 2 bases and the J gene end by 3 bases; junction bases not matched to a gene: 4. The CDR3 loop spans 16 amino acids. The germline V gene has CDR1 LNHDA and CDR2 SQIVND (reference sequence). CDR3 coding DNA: TGTGCCAGTAGTATAATCGGGACAGGGCACACCGGGGAGCTGTTTTTT. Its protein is CASSIIGTGHTGELFF.

CDR3 coding DNA: TGTGCCAGCAGCCTGGGGGGTACCAAAAACATTCAGTACTTC. This gives the protein CASSLGGTKNIQYF. The chain recombines TRBV6-2 or TRBV6-3 with TRBJ2-4; D is possibly TRBD2 (6 bases). Germline lookup yields CDR1 MNHEY and CDR2 SVGEGT. The CDR3 is made up of 14 amino acids. V was pared by 6 bases and J by 2 bases, with 11 bases between.

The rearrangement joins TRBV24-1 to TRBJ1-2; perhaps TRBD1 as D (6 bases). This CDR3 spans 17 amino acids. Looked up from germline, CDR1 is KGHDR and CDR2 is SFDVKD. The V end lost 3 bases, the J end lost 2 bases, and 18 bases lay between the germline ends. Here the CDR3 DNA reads TGTGCCACCAGTGATCCCCGCGGCAATGGACAGAACTATGGCTACACCTTC. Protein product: CATSDPRGNGQNYGYTF.

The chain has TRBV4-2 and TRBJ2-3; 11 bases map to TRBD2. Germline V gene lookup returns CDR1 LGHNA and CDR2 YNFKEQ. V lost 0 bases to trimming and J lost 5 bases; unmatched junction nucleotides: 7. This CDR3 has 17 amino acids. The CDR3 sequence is CASSQDPPGTSGDTQYF. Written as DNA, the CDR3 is TGTGCCAGCAGCCAAGACCCCCCCGGGACTAGCGGAGATACGCAGTATTTT.

The CDR3 here is CASSVDVRTGQDLPYEQYF. CDR3 DNA: TGTGCCAGCAGCGTAGATGTGAGGACGGGACAGGACCTGCCGTACGAGCAGTACTTC. V is TRBV9 and J is TRBJ2-7, with 8 bases that match TRBD1. CDR1 and CDR2 (germline): SGDLS, YYNGEE. V trimming: 0 bases; J trimming: 4 bases; junction bases outside the gene matches: 18. This CDR3 contains 19 residues.

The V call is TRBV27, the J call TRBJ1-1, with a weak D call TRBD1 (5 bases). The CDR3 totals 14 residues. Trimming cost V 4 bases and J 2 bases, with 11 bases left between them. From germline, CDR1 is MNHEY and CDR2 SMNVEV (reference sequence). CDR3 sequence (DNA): TGTGCCAGCAGTTCCTACAGGTCAAACACTGAAGCTTTCTTT. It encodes CASSSYRSNTEAFF.

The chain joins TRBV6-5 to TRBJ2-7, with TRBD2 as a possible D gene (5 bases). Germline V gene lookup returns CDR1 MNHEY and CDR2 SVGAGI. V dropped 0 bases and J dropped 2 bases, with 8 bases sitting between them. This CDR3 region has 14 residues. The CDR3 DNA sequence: TGTGCCAGCAGTTACTCGCCGGGGACCTACGAGCAGTACTTC. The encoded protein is CASSYSPGTYEQYF.

CDR3 DNA: TGTGCCAGCAGCTTCGGCAGGGCAGGAGAAAAACTGTTTTTT. Protein sequence: CASSFGRAGEKLFF. This chain uses TRBV7-2 with TRBJ1-4, with a weak D call TRBD1 (5 bases). The V end was cut by 3 bases, the J end by 8 bases, with 13 bases between. Germline values: CDR1 SGHTA, CDR2 FQGNSA. The CDR3 loop spans 14 amino acids. The full variable domain, its missing parts supplied by reference TRBV7-2 and TRBJ1-4, is GAGVSQSPSNKVTEKGKDVELRCDPISGHTALYWYRQSLGQGLEFLIYFQGNSAPDKSGLPSDRFSAERTGGSVSTLTIQRTQQEDSAVYLCASSFGRAGEKLFFGSGTQLSVL.

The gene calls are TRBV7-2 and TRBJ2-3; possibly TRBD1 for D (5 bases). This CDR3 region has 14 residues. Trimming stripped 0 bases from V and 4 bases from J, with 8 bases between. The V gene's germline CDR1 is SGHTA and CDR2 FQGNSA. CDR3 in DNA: TGTGCCAGCAGCTTAGCCAGGGATGCAGATACGCAGTATTTT. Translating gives CASSLARDADTQYF.

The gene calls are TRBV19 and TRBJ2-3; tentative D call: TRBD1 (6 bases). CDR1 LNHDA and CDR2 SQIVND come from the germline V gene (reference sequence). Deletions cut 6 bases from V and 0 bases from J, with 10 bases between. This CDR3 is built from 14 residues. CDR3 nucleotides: TGTGCCAGTAGCCTACAGGGTAGCACAGATACGCAGTATTTT. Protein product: CASSLQGSTDTQYF.

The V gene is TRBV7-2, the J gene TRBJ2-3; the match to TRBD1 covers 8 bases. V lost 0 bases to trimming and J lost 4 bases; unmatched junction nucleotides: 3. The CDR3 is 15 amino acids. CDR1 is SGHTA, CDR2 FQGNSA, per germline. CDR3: CASSLAGQAADTQYF. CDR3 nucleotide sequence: TGTGCCAGCAGCTTAGCGGGACAGGCGGCAGATACGCAGTATTTT.

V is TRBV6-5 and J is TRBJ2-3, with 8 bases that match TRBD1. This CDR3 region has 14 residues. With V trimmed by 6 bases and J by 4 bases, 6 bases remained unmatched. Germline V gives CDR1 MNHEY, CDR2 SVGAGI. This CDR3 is CASSFQGASDTQYF. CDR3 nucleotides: TGTGCCAGCAGCTTTCAGGGGGCGTCAGATACGCAGTATTTT.

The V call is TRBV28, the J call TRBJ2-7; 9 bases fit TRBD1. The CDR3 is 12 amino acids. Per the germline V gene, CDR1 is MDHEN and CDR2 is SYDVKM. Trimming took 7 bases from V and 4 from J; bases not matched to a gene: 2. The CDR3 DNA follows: TGTGCCAGCAAGGGACAGGGATACGAGCAGTACTTC. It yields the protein CASKGQGYEQYF.

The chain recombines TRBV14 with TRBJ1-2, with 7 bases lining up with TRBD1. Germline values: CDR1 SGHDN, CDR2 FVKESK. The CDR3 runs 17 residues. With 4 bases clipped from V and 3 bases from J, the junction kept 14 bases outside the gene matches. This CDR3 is CASSPIPGTAQYYGYTF. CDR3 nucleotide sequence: TGTGCCAGCAGCCCAATCCCCGGGACAGCACAATACTATGGCTACACCTTC.

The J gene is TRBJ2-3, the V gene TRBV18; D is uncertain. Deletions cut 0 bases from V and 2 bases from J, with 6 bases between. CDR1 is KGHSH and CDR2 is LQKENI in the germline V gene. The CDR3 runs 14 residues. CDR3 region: CASSPPGYTDTQYF. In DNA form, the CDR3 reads TGTGCCAGCTCACCACCCGGGTACACAGATACGCAGTATTTT.

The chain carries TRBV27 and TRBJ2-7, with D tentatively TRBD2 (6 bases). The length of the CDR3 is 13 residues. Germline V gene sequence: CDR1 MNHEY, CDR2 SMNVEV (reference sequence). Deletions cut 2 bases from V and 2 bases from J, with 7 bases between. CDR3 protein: CASSLGTPYEQYF. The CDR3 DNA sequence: TGTGCCAGCAGTTTAGGGACTCCCTACGAGCAGTACTTC.

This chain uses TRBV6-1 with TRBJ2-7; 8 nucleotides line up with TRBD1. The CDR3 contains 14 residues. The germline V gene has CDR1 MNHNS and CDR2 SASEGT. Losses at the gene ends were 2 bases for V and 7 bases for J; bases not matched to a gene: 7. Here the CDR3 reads CASSETRGRKEQYF. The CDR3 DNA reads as TGTGCCAGCAGTGAAACCAGGGGGCGTAAAGAGCAGTACTTC.

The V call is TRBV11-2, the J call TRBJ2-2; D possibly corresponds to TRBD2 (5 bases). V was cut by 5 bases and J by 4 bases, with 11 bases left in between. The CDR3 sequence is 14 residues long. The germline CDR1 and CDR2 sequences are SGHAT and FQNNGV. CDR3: CASSVNRGTGELFF. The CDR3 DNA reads TGTGCCAGCAGCGTTAATCGGGGCACCGGGGAGCTGTTTTTT.

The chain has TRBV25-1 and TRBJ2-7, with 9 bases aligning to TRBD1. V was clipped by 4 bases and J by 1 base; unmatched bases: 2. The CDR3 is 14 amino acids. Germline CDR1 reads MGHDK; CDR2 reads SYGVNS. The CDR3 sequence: CASSGDRDSYEQYF. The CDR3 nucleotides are TGTGCCAGCAGTGGGGACAGGGATTCCTACGAGCAGTACTTC.

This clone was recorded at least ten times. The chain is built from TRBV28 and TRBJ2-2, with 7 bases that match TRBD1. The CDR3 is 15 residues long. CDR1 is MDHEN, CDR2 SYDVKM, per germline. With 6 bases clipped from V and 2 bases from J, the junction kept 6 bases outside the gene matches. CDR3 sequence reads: CASRRTGANTGELFF. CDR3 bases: TGTGCCAGCAGACGAACAGGGGCCAACACCGGGGAGCTGTTTTTT. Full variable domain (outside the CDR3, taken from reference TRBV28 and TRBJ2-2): DVKVTQSSRYLVKRTGEKVFLECVQDMDHENMFWYRQDPGLGLRLIYFSYDVKMKEKGDIPEGYSVSREKKERFSLILESASTNQTSMYLCASRRTGANTGELFFGEGSRLTVL.

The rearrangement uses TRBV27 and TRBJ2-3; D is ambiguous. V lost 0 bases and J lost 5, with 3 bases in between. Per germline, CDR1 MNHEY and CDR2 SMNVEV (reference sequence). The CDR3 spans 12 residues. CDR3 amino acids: CASSLSGDTQYF. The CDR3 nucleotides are TGTGCCAGCAGTTTATCCGGAGATACGCAGTATTTT.

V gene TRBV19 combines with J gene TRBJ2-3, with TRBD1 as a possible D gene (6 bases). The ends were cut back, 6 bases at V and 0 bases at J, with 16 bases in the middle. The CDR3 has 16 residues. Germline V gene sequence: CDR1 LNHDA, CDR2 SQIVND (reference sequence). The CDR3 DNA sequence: TGTGCCAGTAGACGGATGGACAGCGAAAGCACAGATACGCAGTATTTT. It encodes CASRRMDSESTDTQYF. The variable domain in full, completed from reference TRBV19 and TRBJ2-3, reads DGGITQSPKYLFRKEGQNVTLSCEQNLNHDAMYWYRQDPGQGLRLIYYSQIVNDFQKGDIAEGYSVSREKKESFPLTVTSAQKNPTAFYLCASRRMDSESTDTQYFGPGTRLTVL.

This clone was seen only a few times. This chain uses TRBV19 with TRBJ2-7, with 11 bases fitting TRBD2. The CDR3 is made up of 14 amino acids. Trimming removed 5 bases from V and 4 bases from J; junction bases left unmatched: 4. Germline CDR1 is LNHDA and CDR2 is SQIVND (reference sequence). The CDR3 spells CASSLAGGPYEQYF. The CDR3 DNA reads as TGTGCCAGTAGTTTAGCGGGAGGGCCTTACGAGCAGTACTTC. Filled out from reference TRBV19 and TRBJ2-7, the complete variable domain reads DGGITQSPKYLFRKEGQNVTLSCEQNLNHDAMYWYRQDPGQGLRLIYYSQIVNDFQKGDIAEGYSVSREKKESFPLTVTSAQKNPTAFYLCASSLAGGPYEQYFGPGTRLTVT.

The CDR3 reads CASSESWTGNQPQHF. Here the CDR3 DNA reads TGTGCCAGCAGTGAATCGTGGACAGGCAATCAGCCCCAGCATTTT. V and J are TRBV6-1 and TRBJ1-5; perhaps TRBD1 as D (6 bases). V was shortened by 2 bases and J by 2 bases, with 10 bases between the two germline ends. In germline, CDR1 is MNHNS, CDR2 SASEGT. The CDR3 sequence is 15 residues long.

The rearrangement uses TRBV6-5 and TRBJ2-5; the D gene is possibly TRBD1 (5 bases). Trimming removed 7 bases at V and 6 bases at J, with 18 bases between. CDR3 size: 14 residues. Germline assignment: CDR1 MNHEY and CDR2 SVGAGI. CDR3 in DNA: TGTGCCAGCACCGGCAACCAGGGTTTCCAGACCCAGTACTTC. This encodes CASTGNQGFQTQYF.

The CDR3 nucleotides read TGTGCCATCAGTGAGCAAGGGGCAGGGGGCAGGTATGGCTACACCTTC. It codes for CAISEQGAGGRYGYTF. The chain carries TRBV10-3 and TRBJ1-2; 8 bases fit TRBD1. The CDR3 runs to 16 residues. The germline gives CDR1 ENHRY, CDR2 SYGVKD. J gave up 5 bases and V 2 bases, and 10 bases lay outside the gene matches.

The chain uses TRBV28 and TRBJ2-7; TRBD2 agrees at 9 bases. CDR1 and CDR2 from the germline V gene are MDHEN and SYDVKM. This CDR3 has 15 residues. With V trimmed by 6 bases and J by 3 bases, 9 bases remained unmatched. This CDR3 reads CASRLTTSGLYEQYF. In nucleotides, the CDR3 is TGTGCCAGCAGACTCACGACTAGCGGACTCTACGAGCAGTACTTC.